One sample yielded the 9 T cell receptor beta chains listed below, sequenced in a study of identical twins. MiXCR was run by TCRdb on the 5' RACE reads, yielding one entry per CDR3 protein. This sample has 500,000 to 600,000 distinct CDR3 sequences; 22% occur once, and the top ten carry 0.75% to 0.95%. These data also featured in a second study, about T cells expressing NK-cell markers.

The material sequenced was CD4+ T cells sorted from blood. These receptors were taken from a woman aged 18 to 35 in good health.

V usage is TRBV20-1 and J usage is TRBJ2-1, with D possibly matching TRBD2 (6 bases). The V gene lost 2 bases and the J gene lost 5 bases, with 16 bases spanning the gap. This CDR3 has 15 residues. From germline, CDR1 is DFQATT and CDR2 SNEGSKA (reference sequence). In DNA, the CDR3 is TGCAGTGCTAGACCAGCGGGCTCGTCGGACAATGAGCAGTTCTTC. Protein: CSARPAGSSDNEQFF.

The V call is TRBV28, the J call TRBJ2-3; 7 positions agree with TRBD1. V lost 2 bases to trimming and J lost 10 bases; unmatched junction nucleotides: 12. Germline values: CDR1 MDHEN, CDR2 SYDVKM. This CDR3 spans 15 amino acids. The CDR3 region has the DNA TGTGCCAGCAGTTTACCCGGGACAGCTCTAAGGGCGCAGTATTTT. Protein: CASSLPGTALRAQYF.

A few counts support this clonotype. The chain links TRBV10-3 to TRBJ2-7; TRBD2 matches at 9 bases. Germline CDR1 and CDR2: ENHRY and SYGVKD. This CDR3 has 18 residues. Trimming at V came to 4 bases and at J to 0 bases, leaving 13 bases not matched to a gene. Here the CDR3 reads CAISAIIKTSGDSYEQYF. The CDR3 DNA is TGTGCCATCAGTGCGATAATCAAGACTAGCGGAGACTCCTACGAGCAGTACTTC.

A single count supports this clonotype. The chain recombines TRBV7-3 with TRBJ2-6; the match to TRBD2 covers 7 bases. The J segment lost 2 bases and the V segment lost 3 bases, leaving 4 bases of the junction unmatched. The CDR3 runs to 16 residues. Germline-derived CDR1 and CDR2 are SGHTA and FQGTGA. CDR3 sequence: CASSLTGLAGANVLTF. The CDR3, as DNA: TGTGCCAGCAGCTTGACTGGACTAGCTGGGGCCAACGTCCTGACTTTC.

This clonotype was found a few times. The J gene is TRBJ2-3, the V gene TRBV20-1; D possibly uses TRBD1 or TRBD2 (6 bases each). This CDR3 region has 19 residues. The V end lost 6 bases, the J end lost 1 base, and 29 bases lay between the germline ends. Looked up from germline, CDR1 is DFQATT and CDR2 is SNEGSKA (reference sequence). The CDR3 here is CSAGPSGRGVLKRTDTQYF. Here the CDR3 DNA reads TGCAGTGCCGGCCCGTCGGGAAGGGGGGTTTTAAAGCGCACAGATACGCAGTATTTT.

There are a few counts of this clonotype. This chain joins TRBV11-2 and TRBJ2-2; weak D call: TRBD2 (5 bases). V lost 8 bases to trimming and J lost 5 bases, with 12 bases between them. Looked up from germline, CDR1 is SGHAT and CDR2 is FQNNGV. This CDR3 is 13 amino acids long. CDR3 sequence: CASSAVPTGELFF. CDR3 sequence (DNA): TGTGCCAGCTCAGCGGTACCTACCGGGGAGCTGTTTTTT.

The chain combines TRBV9 with TRBJ2-2; possible D gene TRBD2, 5 bases. The CDR3 is made up of 14 amino acids. Germline CDR1 SGDLS, CDR2 YYNGEE. Deletions cut 3 bases from V and 7 bases from J, with 13 bases between. For the CDR3, the DNA is TGTGCCAGCAGCGAGGGAGTAAGCGGCGGGGAGCTGTTTTTT. It encodes CASSEGVSGGELFF.

The chain joins TRBV20-1 to TRBJ1-2; 9 bases agree with TRBD1. The length of the CDR3 is 13 residues. After removal of 6 bases from V and 4 bases from J, the junction contained 6 bases not matched to a gene. Germline V CDR1 and CDR2: DFQATT, SNEGSKA (reference sequence). CDR3 DNA: TGCAGTGCCCCGACAGGGGGTGGCTATGGCTACACCTTC. It encodes CSAPTGGGYGYTF.

The chain employs TRBV20-1 and TRBJ2-1; maybe TRBD2 (6 bases). CDR1 DFQATT and CDR2 SNEGSKA come from the germline V gene (reference sequence). The V end lost 3 bases, the J end lost 5 bases, and 11 bases lay between the germline ends. CDR3 length: 13 amino acids. CDR3 coding DNA: TGCAGTGCTAGTAGGGACTTAGACAATGAGCAGTTCTTC. This codes for CSASRDLDNEQFF.